The 6 T cell receptor beta chains listed next were all sequenced from one sample in a study of T cell repertoires in cytomegalovirus infection. The antigens these receptors bind are not known. TCRdb fed the reads into MiXCR, producing one record per CDR3 protein. This table has about 890,000 distinct CDR3 sequences, less than 35% appearing once. The material sequenced was cultured CD8+ T cells from PBMCs, taken from culture after CMV antigen stimulation. All receptors come from a human donor in good health (CMV status not recorded). Some clones in this sample may be carry-over from other donors' samples.

This sequence joins TRBV6-1 and TRBJ2-7; 10 bases are a match to TRBD1. V shed 5 bases, J shed 3 bases, and the junction held 10 bases outside the gene matches. This CDR3 has 16 amino acids. The germline gives CDR1 MNHNS, CDR2 SASEGT. The CDR3 loop reads CASSLHPGTGDYEQYV. As DNA, the CDR3 is TGTGCCAGCAGTCTCCACCCCGGGACAGGGGACTACGAGCAGTACGTC.

This clonotype occurred a few times. The chain couples TRBV27 to TRBJ1-1; D is unclear. This CDR3 is built from 13 residues. The V and J ends lost 6 bases and 4 bases respectively, with 12 bases between them. Germline values: CDR1 MNHEY, CDR2 SMNVEV (reference sequence). Written as DNA, the CDR3 is TGTGCCAGCAGCTTAAGTCAGGTCACTGAAGCTTTCTTT. Residues: CASSLSQVTEAFF.

This clonotype appeared once. V gene TRBV2 combines with J gene TRBJ2-5; D not resolved. This CDR3 contains 13 residues. CDR1 and CDR2 (germline): SNHLY, FYNNEI. Trimming removed 0 bases from V and 5 bases from J, with 7 bases in between. The CDR3 spells CASSEALSETQYF. As DNA, the CDR3 is TGTGCCAGCAGTGAAGCGCTAAGCGAGACCCAGTACTTC. The whole variable domain, remainder taken from reference TRBV2 and TRBJ2-5, is EPEVTQTPSHQVTQMGQEVILRCVPISNHLYFYWYRQILGQKVEFLVSFYNNEISEKSEIFDDQFSVERPDGSNFTLKIRSTKLEDSAMYFCASSEALSETQYFGPGTRLLVL.

This clonotype was found many times. The chain's CDR3 is CASTLGGNEQFF. The DNA of the CDR3 is TGTGCCAGCACCCTAGGGGGGAATGAGCAGTTCTTC. The J gene is TRBJ2-1, the V gene TRBV12-3 or TRBV12-4; D assignment may be TRBD1 or TRBD2 (6 bases each). This CDR3 spans 12 amino acids. Trimming shortened V by 7 bases and J by 7 bases, and 11 bases separated the two germline ends.

This clonotype was seen a handful of times. The chain joins TRBV4-1 to TRBJ2-7; D gene uncertain. CDR3 length: 16 residues. Germline assignment: CDR1 MGHRA and CDR2 YSYEKL. Trimming pared 0 bases from V and 4 bases from J, leaving 16 bases between. In DNA form, the CDR3 reads TGCGCCAGCAGCCAAGATGATATGGGCGTTACTTACGAGCAGTACTTC. Amino acids: CASSQDDMGVTYEQYF.

A few counts support this clonotype. This sequence joins TRBV6-5 and TRBJ1-1, with 9 bases identical to TRBD1. This CDR3 region has 14 residues. Germline assignment: CDR1 MNHEY and CDR2 SVGAGI. V trimming: 5 bases; J trimming: 4 bases; junction bases outside the gene matches: 5. The CDR3 reads CASSHGQGFTEAFF. The DNA for the CDR3 is TGTGCCAGCAGTCACGGACAGGGGTTCACTGAAGCTTTCTTT.